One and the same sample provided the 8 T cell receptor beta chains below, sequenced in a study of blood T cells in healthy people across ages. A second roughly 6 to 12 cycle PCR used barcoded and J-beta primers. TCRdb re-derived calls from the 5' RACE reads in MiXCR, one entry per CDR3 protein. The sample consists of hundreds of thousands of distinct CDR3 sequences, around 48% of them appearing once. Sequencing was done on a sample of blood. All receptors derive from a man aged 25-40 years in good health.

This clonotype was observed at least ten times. The CDR3 coding sequence is TGTGCCAGCAACGTAGGGGTTAACTATGGCTACACCTTC. Translated, it gives CASNVGVNYGYTF. The J gene is TRBJ1-2, the V gene TRBV28, with D possibly matching TRBD1 (5 bases). The CDR3 has 13 amino acids. The germline V gene has CDR1 MDHEN and CDR2 SYDVKM. V was pared by 7 bases and J by 1 base, with 10 bases between.

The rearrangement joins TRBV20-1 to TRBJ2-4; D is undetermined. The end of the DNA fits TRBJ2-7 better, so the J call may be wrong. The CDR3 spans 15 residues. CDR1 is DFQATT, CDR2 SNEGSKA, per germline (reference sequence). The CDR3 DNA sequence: TGCAGTGCTAGAGATCCGGGCTACCTTCCCTACGAGCAGTACTTC. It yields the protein CSARDPGYLPYEQYF.

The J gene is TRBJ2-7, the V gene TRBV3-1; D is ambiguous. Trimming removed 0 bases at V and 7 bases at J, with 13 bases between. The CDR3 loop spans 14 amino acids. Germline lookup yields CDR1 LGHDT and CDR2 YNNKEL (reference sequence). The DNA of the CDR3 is TGTGCCAGCAGCCAAGATCTTAGCAGCCTGGAGCAGTACTTC. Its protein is CASSQDLSSLEQYF.

The CDR3 protein is CASTRSLETLHF. As DNA, the CDR3 is TGTGCCAGCACCAGATCGTTGGAGACCCTCCACTTT. The V call is TRBV6-2 or TRBV6-3, the J call TRBJ1-6; no clear D gene. This CDR3 comprises 12 residues. V gave up 7 bases and J gave up 14 bases, with 15 bases separating them. From germline, CDR1 is MNHEY and CDR2 SVGEGT.

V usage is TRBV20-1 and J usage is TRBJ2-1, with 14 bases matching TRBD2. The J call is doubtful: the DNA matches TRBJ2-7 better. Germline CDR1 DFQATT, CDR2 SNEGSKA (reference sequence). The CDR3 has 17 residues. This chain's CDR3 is CSAGRLAGGPVYNEQYF. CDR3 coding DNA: TGCAGTGCTGGAAGACTAGCGGGAGGGCCGGTCTACAATGAGCAGTACTTC.

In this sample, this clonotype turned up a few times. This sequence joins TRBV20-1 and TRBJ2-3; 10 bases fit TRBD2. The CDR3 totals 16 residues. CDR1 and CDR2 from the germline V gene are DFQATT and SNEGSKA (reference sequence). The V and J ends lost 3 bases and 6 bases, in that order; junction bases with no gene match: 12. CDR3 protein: CSASHERGGLMDTQYF. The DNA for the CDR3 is TGCAGTGCTAGTCACGAGCGGGGGGGGCTTATGGATACGCAGTATTTT.

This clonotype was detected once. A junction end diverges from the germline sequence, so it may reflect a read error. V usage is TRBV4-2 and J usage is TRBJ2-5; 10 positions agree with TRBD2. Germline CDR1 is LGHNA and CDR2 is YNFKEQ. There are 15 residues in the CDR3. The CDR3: CARSQDGLAEKTRYF. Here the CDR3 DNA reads TGTGCCAGGAGCCAAGATGGACTAGCGGAGAAGACCCGGTACTTC.

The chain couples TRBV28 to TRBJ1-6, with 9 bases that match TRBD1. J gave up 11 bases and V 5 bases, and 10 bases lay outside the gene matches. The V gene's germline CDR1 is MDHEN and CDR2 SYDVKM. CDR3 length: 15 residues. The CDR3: CASSMFKGQGAPLHF. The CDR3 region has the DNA TGTGCCAGCAGTATGTTTAAGGGACAGGGTGCACCCCTCCACTTT.